These T cell receptor beta chains were read from a single sample in a study of blood T cell repertoires in COVID-19. Sequenced by immunoSEQ multiplex PCR; TCRdb stores in-frame clones only, minus some. The table records roughly 100,000 clones, roughly four fifths of them present only once. The sample was peripheral blood. These receptors came from a man older than 75 with COVID-19, enrolled during active disease. Each CDR3 is given with its conserved first and last residue.

v_call: TRBV29-1; j_call: TRBJ2-3; cdr3_aa: CSVGRIRDRLSFFTDTQYF
v_call: TRBV9; j_call: TRBJ2-7; cdr3_aa: CASSPSGLGDYEQYF
v_call: TRBV28; j_call: TRBJ2-7; cdr3_aa: CASSLGLADTYEQYF
v_call: TRBV21-1; j_call: TRBJ2-1; cdr3_aa: CASSTARGGAKGNEQFF
v_call: TRBV7-9; j_call: TRBJ1-2; cdr3_aa: CASSSQGADYGYTF
v_call: TRBV18; j_call: TRBJ1-3; cdr3_aa: CASSPAGLGNTIYF
v_call: TRBV11-3; j_call: TRBJ2-3; cdr3_aa: CASSLEAGGHGTDTQYF
v_call: TRBV19; j_call: TRBJ1-5; cdr3_aa: CASRPGQPNQPQHF
v_call: TRBV3-1/TRBV3-2; j_call: TRBJ2-6; cdr3_aa: CASSQEGRGLTF
v_call: TRBV7-8; j_call: TRBJ2-1; cdr3_aa: CASSVQGTGEQFF
v_call: TRBV5-6; j_call: TRBJ1-6; cdr3_aa: CASSLVGGRGGNSPLHF
v_call: TRBV29-1; j_call: TRBJ2-7; cdr3_aa: CSARGQFSYEQYF
v_call: TRBV5-1; j_call: TRBJ1-6; cdr3_aa: CASSLRATGRNSPLHF
v_call: TRBV27; j_call: TRBJ2-1; cdr3_aa: CASSSQTGGILNEQFF
v_call: TRBV7-6; j_call: TRBJ2-7; cdr3_aa: CASSLAGNRGDEQYF
v_call: TRBV27; j_call: TRBJ2-2; cdr3_aa: CASGQRKRGAGELFF
v_call: TRBV5-1; j_call: TRBJ1-1; cdr3_aa: CASSLAATGAAFF
v_call: TRBV5-5; j_call: TRBJ1-4; cdr3_aa: CASSPLTGSPSNEKLFF
v_call: TRBV28; j_call: TRBJ2-3; cdr3_aa: CASSYGQGADTQYF
v_call: TRBV11-2; j_call: TRBJ2-4; cdr3_aa: CASSSFPQREVSKNIQYF
v_call: TRBV4-2; j_call: TRBJ2-7; cdr3_aa: CASSQEVAGVDEQYF
v_call: TRBV21-1; j_call: TRBJ2-7; cdr3_aa: CATLGPPLGGHRSYEQYF
v_call: TRBV29-1; j_call: TRBJ2-3; cdr3_aa: CSVPPGSTTSTDTQYF
v_call: TRBV5-1; j_call: TRBJ2-2; cdr3_aa: CASSSPSGRNTGELFF
v_call: TRBV10-1; j_call: TRBJ2-2; cdr3_aa: CASTERLETGELFF
v_call: TRBV27; j_call: TRBJ1-6; cdr3_aa: CASSLRGANSPLHF
v_call: TRBV28; j_call: TRBJ2-1; cdr3_aa: CASKGAYVGGEQFF
v_call: TRBV4-1; j_call: TRBJ2-4; cdr3_aa: CASSQDKRLAKNIQYF
v_call: TRBV6-2/TRBV6-3; j_call: TRBJ2-5; cdr3_aa: CASSRQGALVETQYF
v_call: TRBV29-1; j_call: TRBJ1-1; cdr3_aa: CSVEERGTEAFF
v_call: TRBV5-3; j_call: TRBJ2-7; cdr3_aa: CARSIGLAETTGEQYF
v_call: TRBV5-6; j_call: TRBJ2-3; cdr3_aa: CASSPGQSTDTQYF
v_call: TRBV24-1; j_call: TRBJ2-3; cdr3_aa: CATGTGTSGSTDTQYF
v_call: TRBV11-3; j_call: TRBJ2-2; cdr3_aa: CASSPGHSTDTGELFF
v_call: TRBV19; j_call: TRBJ1-1; cdr3_aa: CASSVQGQGAEAFF
v_call: TRBV7-2; j_call: TRBJ2-7; cdr3_aa: CASSLSGLAGSYEQYF
v_call: TRBV10-3; j_call: TRBJ1-6; cdr3_aa: CAISERDRARSPLHF
v_call: TRBV6-5; j_call: TRBJ1-2; cdr3_aa: CATKRDTWDYGYTF
v_call: TRBV19; j_call: TRBJ2-1; cdr3_aa: CASSIRLPTYNEQFF
v_call: TRBV7-2; j_call: TRBJ2-2; cdr3_aa: CASSLMSRTGELFF
v_call: TRBV29-1; j_call: TRBJ1-1; cdr3_aa: CSVAGENTEAFF
v_call: TRBV13; j_call: TRBJ2-2; cdr3_aa: CASSLGLGRDGELFF
v_call: TRBV4-3; j_call: TRBJ2-7; cdr3_aa: CASSQVRETYEQYF
v_call: TRBV14; j_call: TRBJ1-1; cdr3_aa: CASSPWTGETEAFF
v_call: TRBV12-5; j_call: TRBJ2-2; cdr3_aa: CASGPTGEDTGELFF
v_call: TRBV3-1/TRBV3-2; j_call: TRBJ1-5; cdr3_aa: CASSQGGGFQPQHF
v_call: TRBV28; j_call: TRBJ1-2; cdr3_aa: CASSSLQGVTYNYGYTF
v_call: TRBV28; j_call: TRBJ2-1; cdr3_aa: CASSYSGRGNEQFF
v_call: TRBV19; j_call: TRBJ1-2; cdr3_aa: CASSAQQGSHYGYTF
v_call: TRBV12-3/TRBV12-4; j_call: TRBJ1-4; cdr3_aa: CASSGQGSEKLFF
v_call: TRBV28; j_call: TRBJ2-7; cdr3_aa: CASSPLAGVGSYEQYF
v_call: TRBV29-1; j_call: TRBJ2-5; cdr3_aa: CSASTGERETQYF
v_call: TRBV5-8; j_call: TRBJ2-3; cdr3_aa: CASSFGRVTDTQYF
v_call: TRBV3-1/TRBV3-2; j_call: TRBJ1-2; cdr3_aa: CASSQGGVYGYTF
v_call: TRBV19; j_call: TRBJ2-7; cdr3_aa: CASSPTSGSSYEQYF
v_call: TRBV28; j_call: TRBJ2-7; cdr3_aa: CAGTKRNSYEQYF
v_call: TRBV28; j_call: TRBJ2-5; cdr3_aa: CASNLGWRGGQETQYF
v_call: TRBV7-6; j_call: TRBJ2-5; cdr3_aa: CASSHFRGPEETQYF
v_call: TRBV27; j_call: TRBJ2-6; cdr3_aa: CASSLGTGSIEGANVLTF